This T cell receptor (beta chain) was identified during a study of cytomegalovirus exposure and HLA in healthy donors (dated by TCRdb to the late 2010s). Turning to the overall study: In an earlier analysis of 587 of the donors, less than 350 Gb of sequence data and 95 million to 130 million unique TCR beta sequences from 150 million to 200 million T cells were reported. An early release covering approximately 600 HLA-typed donors comprised about 300 gigabases of sequencing data and tens of millions of unique TCR sequences. Among the roughly 370 genotyped donors, 75% to 90% belonged to the genetic ancestry cluster associated with self-reported Caucasian donors. The study aimed to test whether cataloging public T cell receptors could reveal signatures of past pathogen exposure. The study used immunosequencing to profile the T cell repertoires of some 600 subjects and linked those repertoires to cytomegalovirus serostatus. Besides the first cohort of around 700 subjects, a separate validation cohort made up of around 120 different subjects was used. The study combined high-throughput TCR immunosequencing, statistical association of individual TCRs with disease status, and machine learning to predict cytomegalovirus infection status. In a later analysis, previously published TCR beta repertoires from 500 to 750 donors were re-analyzed and high-resolution HLA genotyping was added so that TCR occurrence patterns could be studied. In the later analysis, no new phenotypic data were used to find candidate immune exposures; instead, reliance was placed on TCR beta sequences and their occurrence across donors. To decide whether each TCR beta V gene segment behaved as functional or pseudogenic, an earlier analysis of fewer than 750 of the donors relied on high-throughput TCR beta sequencing. Donor age, sex, ethnicity and CMV serostatus were collected together with the repertoire data. Genome-wide SNP genotypes for about 60% of the 666 donors were used in a later genetic analysis, which treated that subset as a discovery cohort. Every discovery cohort repertoire had been produced on one sequencing platform. Both class I and class II loci were covered by HLA typing, at four-digit resolution. Typing coverage varied by locus: about 629-630 donors for A, B, C, DRB1 and DQB1; roughly 560 for DQA1; around 610 for DPA1; roughly 470 for DPB1. Roughly 5 DR-DQ haplotypes were treated as single units for association and clustering because of strong linkage in the cohort. Across approximately 420 genotyped donors of the cohort, an average of about 200,000 unique TCR beta nucleotide sequences per donor were sequenced, and around 20% of those sequences were non-productive. What the research found in general, with its limitations: A later genetic analysis reported fewer N-insertions in productive TCRs among donors in an Asian-associated ancestry cluster than the 666-donor mean. A later analysis found that HLA-associated TCR beta chains were more clonally expanded and had lower generation probabilities than equally common non-associated chains. An earlier analysis of approximately 540 of the donors showed that most TCR beta V segments appeared in productive rearrangements either about 87% or about 30% of the time, which broadly matched IMGT annotations. The authors suggested that the approach could potentially be extended to other disease states and immunological phenotypes. For the cohort, immune exposure information was limited to CMV serostatus. While some public TCRs were present in many individuals, most TCR sequences turned up only very rarely across donors. Linkage disequilibrium might explain the correlated functional status among segregating V segments, but an unknown experimental factor could not be excluded. A cluster of highly shared sequence variants was judged likely to be a technical artifact of the sequencing pipeline. A further reported finding was that TCR beta sequences accurately predicted the HLA-A and HLA-B alleles for most subjects in the first cohort. In a later analysis, several top co-occurrence clusters were reported to appear linked to parvovirus B19, influenza, CMV and Epstein-Barr virus. In vitro tests confirmed that a few of the cytomegalovirus-associated TCR beta chains recognize cytomegalovirus antigens. A later analysis found that most CMV-associated TCR beta chains appeared HLA-restricted, with HLA associations seemingly driven largely by CMV exposure. In a later analysis, the rate of TCR association differed among HLA loci, with DRB1 alleles having the most associated TCRs and HLA-C alleles having the fewest. The 87-base-pair reads could not distinguish some IMGT-functional V segments, including TRBV6-2 and TRBV6-3, so those segments were excluded. In this cohort, only TCR beta chains were sequenced, and detectable features were limited by the absence of alpha or paired-chain data. An association between a missense DCLRE1C variant and V-gene and J-gene trimming of TCR beta chains was found in a later genetic analysis and replicated in an independent cohort. Cytomegalovirus status was reported to be diagnosed by the classifier with high specificity and sensitivity in both the original and validation cohorts. Because counts were too low, about 18 rarely observed V segments, including chromosome 9 orphons, were excluded from the earlier analysis of some 540 of the donors. The study listed 170 or so TCR beta chains as associated with cytomegalovirus. Presence/absence analyses assumed roughly uniform sequencing depth across donors, an assumption that may not hold. Specific HLA alleles were associated with 15,000 to 20,000 TCR beta sequences at a false discovery rate of 0.05 in a later analysis. HLA typing was unavailable for some donors at each locus, so association tests used only the typed subset. When HLA alleles, especially DR and DQ, strongly co-occurred, TCR associations were difficult to assign to individual alleles.

Reading from cysteine to phenylalanine, the CDR3 counts 12 amino acids. The entry retains the CDR3 DNA only, 36 bases that are in frame from base 1. Sequences SGHTA (CDR1) and FQGTGA (CDR2) are obtained from the germline V gene. Concerning this clone: The specificity of this receptor is unknown. The junction departs from germline at one end; a sequencing error may be responsible.

Libraries were constructed by the immunoSEQ multiplex PCR assay. A mixture of 60 forward primers for TCR Vbeta segments and 13 reverse primers for TCR Jbeta segments was used in the multiplex PCR. A multiplex PCR assay on genomic DNA amplified the CDR3 region of rearranged TCR beta genes. On the Illumina HiSeq System, the amplified TCR beta libraries were sequenced as 87-base-pair reads. The authors' analysis ran thus. A later analysis counted approximately 74 million unique TCR beta chains across the 550 to 800 repertoires, and 9 million to 14 million of these chains were shared by at least two donors. Raw reads were error-corrected and collapsed into unique sequences with a nearest-neighbor algorithm that merged closely related sequences to remove PCR and sequencing errors. V, D and J gene segments were assigned by aligning CDR3 sequences to IMGT reference sequences. For a sequence to be retained, a match of at least six nucleotides to both a V gene segment and a J gene segment was required. A rearrangement was called productive if the CDR3 had no stop codons and remained in frame with V and J, and every other rearrangement was called non-productive. Following IMGT convention, CDR3 was defined as the stretch from the second conserved V-encoded cysteine up to the conserved J-encoded phenylalanine. The earlier analysis of 587 of the donors excluded sequences that lacked an unambiguous match to a single V gene segment. In an earlier analysis of 500 to 750 of the donors, V segments were called functional above 56.7% productive rearrangements and were called segregating when the between-donor standard deviation exceeded 5%. To diagnose cytomegalovirus status from the catalog of TCR beta chain sequences, a statistical classification framework was built. A later analysis assigned V and J genes by comparing TCR nucleotide sequences with IMGT/GENE-DB human TR gene sequences. In a later analysis, CDR3 sequences and most-parsimonious VDJ recombination scenarios were assigned using the TCRdist pipeline. In a later analysis, each TCR beta chain was defined by its CDR3 amino acid sequence together with its V-gene family, and reads without a unique V-gene family were excluded. A later analysis removed 592 highly shared, low-generation-probability nucleotide sequences to deal with suspected cross-contamination and a sequencing artifact. A later analysis calculated a clonal expansion index for each public chain from normalized within-repertoire ranks of inferred template counts. In a later analysis, generation probabilities were computed using a VDJ recombination model fitted to out-of-frame rearrangements, and the results were checked against IGoR. A later analysis scored TCR-TCR, TCR-HLA and TCR-CMV co-occurrence with hypergeometric tests, applying a repertoire-size bias correction to TCR pairs. False discovery rates were estimated in a later analysis by permuting HLA or CMV assignments 20 times. In a later analysis, co-occurring TCRs were grouped using DBSCAN, and TCRdist sequence similarity was added for clustering within HLA-allele-positive subsets. For co-occurrence clustering, repertoires with fewer than 30,000 or more than 120,000 public chains were excluded, along with about five repertoires with anomalous nucleotide sharing. TCRdb retrieved this table from immuneACCESS and kept in-frame rearrangements only. Not all clones are present; in checked studies, unresolved V genes account for under half, and no reason is known for the remainder. V and J calls and clone size are copied from that table; D and trimming were computed from the DNA. The sample profile shows roughly 190,000 clones; around three quarters of them were found once. The ten largest clones take up about 2.5% of the sample.

The cohort consisted of 666 healthy bone marrow donors. Cohort members were all nominally healthy when sampled, although unrecorded immune exposures were likely present. The donor was CMV seronegative and was included in the group of several hundred seronegative cohort members. Each donor provided a peripheral blood sample, and peripheral blood mononuclear cells were used for TCR beta sequencing. Genomic DNA was extracted from the blood cell samples with the Qiagen DNeasy Blood Extraction Kit. This receptor was identified in a woman in her forties or fifties in good health and CMV-seronegative. Material: PBMCs. The chain couples TRBV7-3 to TRBJ1-4, with the identity of the D gene unclear. The CDR3 in this case is CSSSLKRFNLFF. The nucleotide sequence is TGTTCCAGCAGCCTTAAGAGGTTTAATCTGTTTTTT.